What follows are 30 T cell receptor beta chains derived from one specimen sequenced in a study of T cells after yellow fever vaccination (dated by TCRdb to about 2019). Sample treatment or condition, as interpreted from the label and publication: live attenuated yellow fever vaccine strain. To prepare the library, 5' RACE was applied. TCRdb shows the sequencer as Illumina HiSeq 2500. TCRdb cleaned the public reads at Q25 with fastp, built clones with MiXCR and kept in-frame beta chains. CDR3 protein sequences are deduplicated, and each keeps its most common genes and DNA. The sample profile shows some 350,000 distinct CDR3 sequences; roughly 6.1% of them were found once. The biggest ten clones account for approximately 15% of the sample. The sequenced sample was PBMCs, obtained 5 days after the yellow fever booster vaccination. The receptors originated from a man in his thirties or forties who received the YFV17D yellow fever vaccine.

This chain links TRBV20-1 with TRBJ2-5; D not resolved. Germline V lookup: CDR1 DFQATT, CDR2 SNEGSKA (reference sequence). Trimming left V 2 bases short and J 0 bases short, with 13 bases between. The CDR3 extends over 15 amino acids. The chain's CDR3 is CSARTRDGNQETQYF. In DNA, the CDR3 is TGCAGTGCTAGAACTCGTGACGGTAACCAAGAGACCCAGTACTTC.

The sample holds many counts of this clonotype. The chain is built from TRBV12-3 or TRBV12-4 and TRBJ1-6, with 8 nucleotides matching TRBD1. This CDR3 has 15 amino acids. The junction had 5 bases not matched to a gene; V was cut back by 6 bases and J by 4 bases. The CDR3 region has the DNA TGTGCCAGCAGCCACGACAGGGGTTATAATTCACCCCTCCACTTT. This gives the protein CASSHDRGYNSPLHF.

This clonotype was observed many times. This chain connects TRBV6-1 to TRBJ2-3; possible D gene TRBD1, 6 bases. The V gene's germline CDR1 is MNHNS and CDR2 SASEGT. The CDR3 has 14 amino acids. Deletions cut 6 bases from V and 2 bases from J, with 12 bases between. CDR3 sequence (DNA): TGTGCCAGCAGAGAAACAGGGTTCACAGATACGCAGTATTTT. This codes for CASRETGFTDTQYF.

This clonotype has only a few counts. V usage is TRBV4-3 and J usage is TRBJ2-1; 9 nucleotides line up with TRBD2. The germline CDR1 and CDR2 sequences are LGHNA and YSLEER. The CDR3 runs 18 residues. V lost 0 bases, J lost 6 bases, and 12 bases stayed unmatched. The CDR3 DNA is TGCGCCAGCAGCCAAGATTTCCCGGGAGCGGGAGGTGGCAATGAGCAGTTCTTC. It encodes CASSQDFPGAGGGNEQFF.

V usage is TRBV7-6 and J usage is TRBJ1-4; 7 bases are a match to TRBD1. This CDR3 is built from 16 residues. From germline, CDR1 is SGHVS and CDR2 FNYEAQ. The V segment lost 4 bases and the J segment 0 bases; nucleotides outside the gene matches: 5. CDR3: CASSSRQGTTNEKLFF. CDR3 in DNA: TGTGCCAGCAGCTCCCGACAGGGAACAACTAATGAAAAACTGTTTTTT. The full variable domain, with the rest looked up from reference TRBV7-6 and TRBJ1-4, is GAGVSQSPRYKVTKRGQDVALRCDPISGHVSLYWYRQALGQGPEFLTYFNYEAQQDKSGLPNDRFSAERPEGSISTLTIQRTEQRDSAMYRCASSSRQGTTNEKLFFGSGTQLSVL.

This clonotype was recorded a few times. CDR3 in amino acids: CSLSGTGVYQETQYF. The CDR3 DNA sequence: TGCAGCTTGTCCGGGACAGGTGTGTACCAAGAGACCCAGTACTTC. The rearrangement uses TRBV29-1 and TRBJ2-5; 8 bases map to TRBD1. V trimming: 8 bases; J trimming: 0 bases; junction bases outside the gene matches: 11. Germline values: CDR1 SQVTM, CDR2 ANQGSEA. CDR3 length: 15 residues.

This clonotype was seen only a few times. The rearrangement links TRBV12-3 or TRBV12-4 to TRBJ2-7; D is possibly TRBD1 (5 bases). The CDR3 is 14 amino acids. Trimming left V 6 bases short and J 5 bases short, with 17 bases between. DNA of the CDR3: TGTGCCAGCAGCAGGGCCCTCACCCGCAACGAGCAGTACTTC. Its translation is CASSRALTRNEQYF.

This clonotype was seen at least ten times. The chain combines TRBV5-5 with TRBJ1-2, with a weak D call TRBD1 (5 bases). This CDR3 has 14 residues. Germline CDR1 and CDR2: SGHKS and YYEKEE (reference sequence). V gave up 3 bases and J gave up 4 bases, with 13 bases separating them. CDR3 sequence (DNA): TGTGCCAGCAGCTGGGGAGGGACGGCCTATGGCTACACCTTC. Its protein product is CASSWGGTAYGYTF. Complete variable domain (other parts from reference TRBV5-5 and TRBJ1-2): DAGVTQSPTHLIKTRGQQVTLRCSPISGHKSVSWYQQVLGQGPQFIFQYYEKEERGRGNFPDRFSARQFPNYSSELNVNALLLGDSALYLCASSWGGTAYGYTFGSGTRLTVV.

In its sample, this clonotype was seen many times. This sequence joins TRBV7-3 and TRBJ2-6; TRBD2 might be the D (6 bases). This CDR3 region has 15 residues. Germline lookup yields CDR1 SGHTA and CDR2 FQGTGA. V dropped 3 bases and J dropped 2 bases, with 8 bases sitting between them. CDR3 nucleotides: TGTGCCAGCAGCTTGGGGGGAACTGGGGCCAACGTCCTGACTTTC. This codes for CASSLGGTGANVLTF.

The genes are TRBV5-1 and TRBJ2-3; D uncertain. The germline gives CDR1 SGHRS, CDR2 YFSETQ. Trimming pared 0 bases from V and 5 bases from J, leaving 10 bases between. The CDR3 is 14 residues long. The CDR3 coding sequence is TGCGCCAGCAGCTTGGACCGCACAGAAGATACGCAGTATTTT. Protein: CASSLDRTEDTQYF.

This clonotype was seen a handful of times. This chain links TRBV11-2 with TRBJ2-3, with D perhaps being TRBD1 or TRBD2 (5 bases each). Germline CDR1 reads SGHAT; CDR2 reads FQNNGV. This CDR3 region has 15 residues. The V and J ends lost 4 bases and 1 base respectively, with 12 bases between them. Here the CDR3 reads CASSSTGTRTDTQYF. CDR3 in DNA: TGTGCCAGCAGCTCCACCGGGACCCGCACAGATACGCAGTATTTT.

This rearrangement joins TRBV7-2 to TRBJ2-1, with TRBD2 matching 12 bases. The CDR3 extends over 16 amino acids. Germline V gene lookup returns CDR1 SGHTA and CDR2 FQGNSA. V lost 3 bases, J lost 2 bases, and 2 bases stayed unmatched. CDR3 protein: CASSFRTSGAYNEQFF. CDR3 bases: TGTGCCAGCAGCTTCCGGACTAGCGGGGCCTACAATGAGCAGTTCTTC.

This clonotype was found many times. This rearrangement joins TRBV6-5 to TRBJ2-3, with D perhaps TRBD1 or TRBD2 (7 bases each). Trimming removed 2 bases from V and 4 bases from J, with 16 bases in between. The CDR3 runs 16 residues. The germline V gene encodes CDR1 MNHEY and CDR2 SVGAGI. CDR3 protein: CASSYPRQGGPDTQYF. The DNA of the CDR3 is TGTGCCAGCAGTTACCCGAGACAGGGAGGGCCAGATACGCAGTATTTT.

This clonotype was observed a handful of times. The chain couples TRBV19 to TRBJ2-2; D is unclear. CDR1 and CDR2 (germline): LNHDA, SQIVND (reference sequence). This CDR3 comprises 12 residues. Trimming stripped 7 bases from V and 3 bases from J, with 6 bases between. CDR3 nucleotides: TGTGCCAGTACGGCAGACACCGGGGAGCTGTTTTTT. The encoded protein is CASTADTGELFF.

V usage is TRBV27 and J usage is TRBJ2-5; D unresolved. This CDR3 has 11 amino acids. CDR1 and CDR2 from the germline V gene are MNHEY and SMNVEV (reference sequence). V shed 6 bases and J shed 7 bases, with 9 bases lying between them. The CDR3 DNA reads TGTGCCAGCAGGGAAGGGTTGACCCAGTACTTC. Protein product: CASREGLTQYF.

This clonotype was detected only a few times. The chain has TRBV20-1 and TRBJ2-5; TRBD2 is a possible D gene (6 bases). The germline V and J ends were trimmed by 0 bases and 5 bases, with 16 bases remaining between them. Germline CDR1 reads DFQATT; CDR2 reads SNEGSKA (reference sequence). There are 15 residues in the CDR3. The CDR3 sequence is CSARDPGASGETQYF. The CDR3 DNA follows: TGCAGTGCTAGAGATCCGGGAGCATCGGGGGAGACCCAGTACTTC.

The table lists this clonotype with a few counts. The genes are TRBV15 and TRBJ2-1, with 7 bases aligning to TRBD2. CDR3 length equals 12 residues. Looked up from germline, CDR1 is LNHNV and CDR2 is YYDKDF (reference sequence). V trimming: 5 bases; J trimming: 6 bases; junction bases outside the gene matches: 1. CDR3: CATSWGGNEQFF. The CDR3 nucleotides are TGTGCCACCAGCTGGGGGGGCAATGAGCAGTTCTTC. Supplemented by reference TRBV15 and TRBJ2-1, the full variable domain reads DAMVIQNPRYQVTQFGKPVTLSCSQTLNHNVMYWYQQKSSQAPKLLFHYYDKDFNNEADTPDNFQSRRPNTSFCFLDIRSPGLGDTAMYLCATSWGGNEQFFGPGTRLTVL.

This clonotype came up many times. The chain links TRBV4-2 to TRBJ2-7, with D perhaps TRBD1 (6 bases). The CDR3 is 15 amino acids. V lost 1 base, J lost 0 bases, and 10 bases lay in between. CDR1 is LGHNA and CDR2 is YNFKEQ in the germline V gene. The CDR3 spells CASSQARDISYEQYF. The CDR3 DNA sequence: TGTGCCAGCAGCCAAGCCCGGGACATCTCCTACGAGCAGTACTTC.

This clonotype occurred many times. This chain uses TRBV7-2 with TRBJ2-3, with D hard to call. The CDR3 covers 17 residues. Germline values: CDR1 SGHTA, CDR2 FQGNSA. V lost 2 bases, J lost 1 base, and 16 bases lay in between. Here the CDR3 DNA reads TGTGCCAGCAGCTTAAGAAGCGCGGCCGCCCGCACAGATACGCAGTATTTT. Residues: CASSLRSAAARTDTQYF.

The table lists this clonotype with a few counts. The chain recombines TRBV12-3 or TRBV12-4 with TRBJ1-4; 7 nucleotides line up with TRBD1. This CDR3 spans 14 amino acids. Unmatched junction bases numbered 2, after V lost 5 bases and J lost 2 bases. The CDR3 nucleotides are TGTGCCAGCAGTCAAGGGGGCACTAATGAAAAACTGTTTTTT. This encodes CASSQGGTNEKLFF.

This rearrangement joins TRBV28 to TRBJ2-7; no definite D call. Trimming pared 5 bases from V and 5 bases from J, leaving 10 bases between. The length of the CDR3 is 12 residues. Germline CDR1 reads MDHEN; CDR2 reads SYDVKM. CDR3 bases: TGTGCCAGCAGTGGTACCCAAGACGAGCAGTACTTC. Protein sequence: CASSGTQDEQYF.

This clonotype was picked up many times. The rearrangement links TRBV5-1 to TRBJ2-3; 12 nucleotides align to TRBD2. This CDR3 contains 14 residues. The germline V gene encodes CDR1 SGHRS and CDR2 YFSETQ. V lost 6 bases to trimming and J lost 6 bases; unmatched junction nucleotides: 5. In DNA, the CDR3 is TGCGCCAGCACCCGGACTAGCGGGATGGATACGCAGTATTTT. This translates into CASTRTSGMDTQYF.

This clonotype was picked up a small number of times. V is TRBV5-1 and J is TRBJ2-2; 11 bases match TRBD2. The germline CDR1 and CDR2 sequences are SGHRS and YFSETQ. V trimming: 1 base; J trimming: 4 bases; junction bases outside the gene matches: 6. This CDR3 has 17 amino acids. CDR3 sequence reads: CASSLNGLAGFTGELFF. CDR3 nucleotides: TGCGCCAGCAGCTTGAATGGACTAGCGGGCTTCACCGGGGAGCTGTTTTTT.

The chain links TRBV6-1 to TRBJ1-4, with D unclear. The CDR3 covers 14 residues. V gave up 5 bases and J gave up 8 bases, with 15 bases separating them. Germline V lookup: CDR1 MNHNS, CDR2 SASEGT. The CDR3, as DNA: TGTGCCAGCAGTCAGGACCGCGTGGGGGAAAAACTGTTTTTT. It encodes CASSQDRVGEKLFF.

This clonotype was seen ten or more times. V usage is TRBV7-9 and J usage is TRBJ2-7; D might be TRBD1 or TRBD2, each matching 6 bases. Germline assignment: CDR1 SEHNR and CDR2 FQNEAQ (reference sequence). V lost 1 base to trimming and J lost 6 bases, with 16 bases between them. The CDR3 runs 15 residues. This chain's CDR3 is CASSLVEGGLVEQYF. DNA for the CDR3: TGTGCCAGCAGCTTAGTGGAGGGGGGTTTGGTCGAGCAGTACTTC.

This clonotype was counted ten times or more. The chain uses TRBV24-1 and TRBJ2-3, with D perhaps matching TRBD2 (6 bases). The CDR3 loop spans 15 amino acids. The V end was cut by 5 bases, the J end by 5 bases, with 16 bases between. The germline V gene encodes CDR1 KGHDR and CDR2 SFDVKD. The CDR3 sequence is CATSVFAGPQDTQYF. CDR3 coding DNA: TGTGCCACCAGTGTATTTGCGGGACCTCAAGATACGCAGTATTTT.

The chain recombines TRBV7-2 with TRBJ2-3, with a tentative D call TRBD1 (6 bases). The germline V and J ends were trimmed by 7 bases and 6 bases, with 20 bases remaining between them. The CDR3 is 15 amino acids. CDR1 is SGHTA, CDR2 FQGNSA, per germline. CDR3 in DNA: TGTGCCAGCATCCCCTCGGGGCCAGGGGCCGATACGCAGTATTTT. It yields the protein CASIPSGPGADTQYF. The entire variable domain, with the rest obtained from reference TRBV7-2 and TRBJ2-3, is as follows: GAGVSQSPSNKVTEKGKDVELRCDPISGHTALYWYRQSLGQGLEFLIYFQGNSAPDKSGLPSDRFSAERTGGSVSTLTIQRTQQEDSAVYLCASIPSGPGADTQYFGPGTRLTVL.

The V call is TRBV7-2, the J call TRBJ2-7; 9 bases agree with TRBD2. Germline V lookup: CDR1 SGHTA, CDR2 FQGNSA. The CDR3 is made up of 15 amino acids. Losses at the gene ends were 5 bases for V and 9 bases for J; bases not matched to a gene: 14. CDR3 sequence reads: CASSIATAGGPGQYF. The CDR3, as DNA: TGTGCCAGCAGCATTGCAACTGCGGGAGGGCCGGGGCAGTACTTC.

This clonotype was found many times. The chain is built from TRBV6-5 and TRBJ2-1; 8 bases match TRBD2. CDR1 is MNHEY and CDR2 is SVGAGI in the germline V gene. The CDR3 runs to 17 residues. V was clipped by 7 bases and J by 5 bases; unmatched bases: 16. The CDR3 reads CASTPPPGSGRNNEQFF. The DNA for the CDR3 is TGTGCCAGCACTCCCCCGCCGGGGAGCGGGAGAAACAATGAGCAGTTCTTC.

This clonotype was detected a few times. This chain links TRBV19 with TRBJ2-2, with TRBD1 matching 8 bases. From germline, CDR1 is LNHDA and CDR2 SQIVND (reference sequence). CDR3 length: 17 amino acids. Unmatched junction bases numbered 12, after V lost 7 bases and J lost 2 bases. The CDR3 DNA reads as TGTGCCAGTATCCCTATGGACAGGGCAAGAAACACCGGGGAGCTGTTTTTT. Translating gives CASIPMDRARNTGELFF.